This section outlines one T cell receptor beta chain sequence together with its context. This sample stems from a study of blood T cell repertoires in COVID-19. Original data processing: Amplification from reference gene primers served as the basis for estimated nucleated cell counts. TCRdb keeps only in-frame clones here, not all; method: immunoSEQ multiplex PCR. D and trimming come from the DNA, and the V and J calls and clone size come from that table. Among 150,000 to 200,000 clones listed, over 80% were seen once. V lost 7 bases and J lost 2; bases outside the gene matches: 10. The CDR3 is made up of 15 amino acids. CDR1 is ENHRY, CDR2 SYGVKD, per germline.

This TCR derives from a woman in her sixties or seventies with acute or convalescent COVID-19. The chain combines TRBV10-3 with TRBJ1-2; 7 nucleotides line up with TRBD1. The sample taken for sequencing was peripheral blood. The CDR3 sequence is CAINGGTGVNYGYTF. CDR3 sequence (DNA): TGTGCCATCAACGGGGGAACAGGGGTGAACTATGGCTACACCTTC.